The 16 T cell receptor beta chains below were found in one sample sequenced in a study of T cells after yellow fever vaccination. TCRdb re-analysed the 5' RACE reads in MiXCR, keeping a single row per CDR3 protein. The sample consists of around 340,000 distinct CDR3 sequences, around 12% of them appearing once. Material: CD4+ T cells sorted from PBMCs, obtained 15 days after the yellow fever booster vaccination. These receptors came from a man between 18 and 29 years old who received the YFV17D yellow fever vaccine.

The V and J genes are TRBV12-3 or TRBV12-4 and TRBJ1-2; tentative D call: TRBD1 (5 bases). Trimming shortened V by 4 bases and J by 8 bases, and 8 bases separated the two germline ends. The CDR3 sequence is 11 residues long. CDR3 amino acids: CASSYGQGYTF. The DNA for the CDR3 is TGTGCCAGCAGTTATGGACAAGGCTACACCTTC.

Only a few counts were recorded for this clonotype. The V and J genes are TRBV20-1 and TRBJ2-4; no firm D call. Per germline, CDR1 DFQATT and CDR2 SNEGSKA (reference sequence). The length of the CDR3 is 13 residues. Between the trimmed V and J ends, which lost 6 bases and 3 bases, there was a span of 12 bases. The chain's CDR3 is CSAMAGDKNIQYF. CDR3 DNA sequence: TGCAGTGCCATGGCTGGTGACAAAAACATTCAGTACTTC.

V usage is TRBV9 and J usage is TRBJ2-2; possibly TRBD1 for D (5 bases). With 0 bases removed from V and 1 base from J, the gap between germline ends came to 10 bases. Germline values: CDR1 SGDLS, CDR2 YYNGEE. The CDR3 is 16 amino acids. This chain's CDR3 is CASSVDQGKNTGELFF. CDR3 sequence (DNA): TGTGCCAGCAGCGTAGATCAGGGAAAGAACACCGGGGAGCTGTTTTTT.

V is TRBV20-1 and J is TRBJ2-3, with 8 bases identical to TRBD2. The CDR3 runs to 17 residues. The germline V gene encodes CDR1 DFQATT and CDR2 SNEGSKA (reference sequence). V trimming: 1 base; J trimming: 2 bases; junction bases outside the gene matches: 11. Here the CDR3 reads CSARVVAAGATTDTQYF. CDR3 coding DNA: TGCAGTGCTAGAGTGGTCGCAGCGGGGGCGACCACAGATACGCAGTATTTT.

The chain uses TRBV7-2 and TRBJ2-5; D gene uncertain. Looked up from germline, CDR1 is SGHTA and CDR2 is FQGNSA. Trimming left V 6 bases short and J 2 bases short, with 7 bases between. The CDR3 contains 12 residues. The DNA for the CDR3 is TGTGCCAGCAGACACGATCAAGAGACCCAGTACTTC. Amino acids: CASRHDQETQYF.

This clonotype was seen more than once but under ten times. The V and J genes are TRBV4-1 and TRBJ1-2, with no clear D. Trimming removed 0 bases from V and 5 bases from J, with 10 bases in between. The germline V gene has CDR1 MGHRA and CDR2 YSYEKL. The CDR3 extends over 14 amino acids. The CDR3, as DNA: TGCGCCAGCAGCCAAGATCGGGGTGCTTATGGCTACACCTTC. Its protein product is CASSQDRGAYGYTF.

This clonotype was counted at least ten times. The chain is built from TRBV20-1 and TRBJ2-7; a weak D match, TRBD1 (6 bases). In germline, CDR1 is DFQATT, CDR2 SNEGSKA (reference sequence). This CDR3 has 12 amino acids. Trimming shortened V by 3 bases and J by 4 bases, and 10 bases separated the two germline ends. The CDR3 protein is CSARQGQYEQYF. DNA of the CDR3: TGCAGTGCTAGGCAGGGACAATACGAGCAGTACTTC.

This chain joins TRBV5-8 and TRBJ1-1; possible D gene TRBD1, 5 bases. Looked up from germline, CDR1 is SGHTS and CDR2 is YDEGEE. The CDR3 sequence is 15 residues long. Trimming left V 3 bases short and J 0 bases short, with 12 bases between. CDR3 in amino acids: CASSSSPGLNTEAFF. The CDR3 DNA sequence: TGTGCCAGCAGCTCCTCACCAGGGTTGAACACTGAAGCTTTCTTT.

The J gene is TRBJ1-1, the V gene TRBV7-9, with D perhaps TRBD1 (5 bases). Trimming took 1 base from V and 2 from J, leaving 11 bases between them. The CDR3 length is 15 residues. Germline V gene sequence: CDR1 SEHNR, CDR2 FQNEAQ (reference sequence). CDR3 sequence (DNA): TGTGCCAGCAGCTTAGTTGGCAGGGTCAACACTGAAGCTTTCTTT. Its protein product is CASSLVGRVNTEAFF.

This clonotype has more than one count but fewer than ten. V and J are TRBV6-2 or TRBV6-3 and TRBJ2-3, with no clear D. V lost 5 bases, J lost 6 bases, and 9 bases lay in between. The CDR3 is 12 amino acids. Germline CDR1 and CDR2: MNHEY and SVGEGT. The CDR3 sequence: CASSTRPDTQYF. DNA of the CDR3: TGTGCCAGCAGTACAAGGCCCGATACGCAGTATTTT.

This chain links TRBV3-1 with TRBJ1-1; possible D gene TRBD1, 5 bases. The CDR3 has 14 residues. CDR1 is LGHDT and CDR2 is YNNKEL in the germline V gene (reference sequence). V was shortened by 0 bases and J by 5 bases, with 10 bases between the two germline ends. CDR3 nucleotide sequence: TGTGCCAGCAGCCAAGAGACAGCTTATACTGAAGCTTTCTTT. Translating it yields CASSQETAYTEAFF. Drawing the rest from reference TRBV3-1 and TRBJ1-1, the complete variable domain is DTAVSQTPKYLVTQMGNDKSIKCEQNLGHDTMYWYKQDSKKFLKIMFSYNNKELIINETVPNRFSPKSPDKAHLNLHINSLELGDSAVYFCASSQETAYTEAFFGQGTRLTVV.

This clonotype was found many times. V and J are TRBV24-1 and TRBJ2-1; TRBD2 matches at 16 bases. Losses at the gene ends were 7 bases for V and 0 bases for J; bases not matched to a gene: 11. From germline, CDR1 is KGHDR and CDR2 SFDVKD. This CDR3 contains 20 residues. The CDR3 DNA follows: TGTGCCACCAGCAATCCCCGGGGACTAGCGGGGGGGAGCTCCTACAATGAGCAGTTCTTC. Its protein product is CATSNPRGLAGGSSYNEQFF.

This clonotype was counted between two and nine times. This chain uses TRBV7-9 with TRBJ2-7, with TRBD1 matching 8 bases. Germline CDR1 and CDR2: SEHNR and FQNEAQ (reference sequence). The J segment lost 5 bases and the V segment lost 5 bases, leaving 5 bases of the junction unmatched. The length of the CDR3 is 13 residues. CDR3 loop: CASSIGQGNEQYF. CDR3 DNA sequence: TGTGCCAGCAGCATCGGACAGGGCAACGAGCAGTACTTC.

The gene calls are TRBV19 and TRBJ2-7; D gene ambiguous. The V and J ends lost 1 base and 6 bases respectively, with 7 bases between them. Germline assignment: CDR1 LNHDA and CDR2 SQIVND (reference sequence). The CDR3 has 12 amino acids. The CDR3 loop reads CASSIGEGEQYF. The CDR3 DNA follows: TGTGCCAGTAGTATAGGTGAAGGCGAGCAGTACTTC.

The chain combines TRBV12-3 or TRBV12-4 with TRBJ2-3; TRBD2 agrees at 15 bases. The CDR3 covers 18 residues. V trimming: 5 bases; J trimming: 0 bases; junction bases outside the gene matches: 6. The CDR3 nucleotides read TGTGCCAGCAGTCCATCCGGGACTAGCGGGGGGAGCACAGATACGCAGTATTTT. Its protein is CASSPSGTSGGSTDTQYF.

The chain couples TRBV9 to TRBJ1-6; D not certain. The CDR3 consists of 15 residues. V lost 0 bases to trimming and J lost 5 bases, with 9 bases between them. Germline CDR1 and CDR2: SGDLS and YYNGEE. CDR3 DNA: TGTGCCAGCAGCGTAGGCGCCAGTGATAATTCACCCCTCCACTTT. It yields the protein CASSVGASDNSPLHF.